A selection of T cell receptor beta chains follows, all from one sample in a study of blood T cell repertoires in COVID-19. The data were produced by immunoSEQ multiplex PCR, yet TCRdb's version contains in-frame clones alone and is incomplete. The sample yields 210,000 or so clones, about 90% seen once. Sequences were obtained from peripheral blood. The source is a man younger than 30 with active or convalescent COVID-19. CDR3s include the opening cysteine and the closing phenylalanine or tryptophan. A D gene is named only where the DNA matches it firmly. Only some rows state a clone size, as once, few, many or a class for expanded clones.

V	size	J	D	DNA	CDR3
TRBV3-1/TRBV3-2	.	TRBJ1-2	.	TGTGCCAGCAGCCAAGATGGGGTCAGACAGGCTAACTATGGCTACACCTTC	CASSQDGVRQANYGYTF
TRBV7-3	.	TRBJ1-3	TRBD1	TGTGCCAGCAGCTTACCGGGACAGGGGGAGCCTGGAAACACCATATATTTT	CASSLPGQGEPGNTIYF
TRBV19	.	TRBJ1-3	TRBD1	TGTGCCAGTAGTATTCCCCAGGGGGCGACTGGAAACACCATATATTTT	CASSIPQGATGNTIYF
TRBV7-9	.	TRBJ1-4	.	TGTGCCGCTCGGAACGGCCTAGATGAAAAACTGTTTTTT	CAARNGLDEKLFF
TRBV7-2	.	TRBJ1-5	.	TGTGCCAGCAGCCAATACGCCCCAATCAGTGGCCAGCCCCAGCATTTT	CASSQYAPISGQPQHF
TRBV19	.	TRBJ1-1	.	TGTGCCAGTAGTATAGAGGGAGTGAACACTGAAGCTTTCTTT	CASSIEGVNTEAFF
TRBV10-1	.	TRBJ2-3	TRBD1	TGCGCCACCAGCCCCTGGACAGGGGGCGCAGATACGCAGTATTTT	CATSPWTGGADTQYF
TRBV12-5	few	TRBJ2-2	TRBD2	TGTGCTAGTGGTCCGTGGACTAGCGGGAGTATCGGGGAGCTGTTTTTT	CASGPWTSGSIGELFF
TRBV19	.	TRBJ1-1	TRBD1	TGTGCCAGTAGGGACAGGGGGCTCACTGAAGCTTTCTTT	CASRDRGLTEAFF
TRBV5-4	.	TRBJ2-7	.	TGTGCCAGCAGCTTGGAACAGGGAAACTCCTACGAGCAGTACTTC	CASSLEQGNSYEQYF
TRBV24-1	.	TRBJ1-2	TRBD1	TGTGCCACCAGTGATTGGGACAGGGAAGGCTACACCTTC	CATSDWDREGYTF
TRBV2	once	TRBJ1-5	.	TGTGCCAGCAGGGGCAGGGTTACGGCTCAGCCCCAGCATTTT	CASRGRVTAQPQHF
TRBV27	.	TRBJ1-5	TRBD1	TGTGCCAGCAGTCAGGACAGGGGCTATCAGCCCCAGCATTTT	CASSQDRGYQPQHF
TRBV6-2/TRBV6-3	once	TRBJ1-2	TRBD1	TGTGCCAGCAGTCGCGGACAGGGGAGTTATGGCTACACCTTC	CASSRGQGSYGYTF
TRBV9	.	TRBJ1-1	.	TGTGCCAGCAGCGTAGAGCCCCGTACCACTGAAGCTTTCTTT	CASSVEPRTTEAFF
TRBV3-1/TRBV3-2	few	TRBJ2-1	.	TGTGCCAGCAGCCAAGAAAGATTTAGCGATGAGCAGTTCTTC	CASSQERFSDEQFF
TRBV19	.	TRBJ2-3	TRBD1	TGTGCCAGTAGCTTCGGACAGGGCGACGCAGATACGCAGTATTTT	CASSFGQGDADTQYF
TRBV5-1	.	TRBJ2-1	.	TGCGCCAGCAGCTACACAACTGGCGGGGCTCACAATGAGCAGTTCTTC	CASSYTTGGAHNEQFF
TRBV2	.	TRBJ1-2	TRBD1	TGTGCCAGCAGGCTACTAACTACCGGGACAGGGGGCCGGGATGGCTACACCTTC	CASRLLTTGTGGRDGYTF
TRBV10-3	.	TRBJ2-7	.	TGTGCCATCAGAGAGTCTAGCTCCTACGAGCAGTACTTC	CAIRESSSYEQYF
TRBV7-8	.	TRBJ1-3	.	TGTGCCAGCAGCCGAGACAGGAGCTCTGGAAACACCATATATTTT	CASSRDRSSGNTIYF
TRBV7-2	.	TRBJ1-4	TRBD1	TGTGCCAGCAGCTCGCAGGACAGGGCCGGTGAAAAACTGTTTTTT	CASSSQDRAGEKLFF
TRBV2	.	TRBJ2-7	TRBD2	TGTGCCAGCAGGGGAACGGGGGGCTCCTACGAGCAGTACTTC	CASRGTGGSYEQYF
TRBV30	.	TRBJ1-3	.	TGTGCCTGGAGTCGCGTCAGGGGAATCTCTGGAAACACCATATATTTT	CAWSRVRGISGNTIYF
TRBV9	.	TRBJ2-1	TRBD2	TGTGCCAGCAGTATCGAGGTTGGGGGAGGGACCTACAATGAGCAGTTCTTC	CASSIEVGGGTYNEQFF
TRBV29-1	.	TRBJ2-5	.	TGCAGCGTTGCTGAGGGCTTCGGTGTTCAAGAGACCCAGTACTTC	CSVAEGFGVQETQYF
TRBV4-2	.	TRBJ1-6	.	TGTGCCAGCAGCCAAGAATCCTCACAGCCGAATTCACCCCTCCACTTT	CASSQESSQPNSPLHF
TRBV27	once	TRBJ2-7	TRBD1	TGTGCCAGCAGTCCACTGATGGACAGGGTGGTCCCCTACGAGCAGTACTTC	CASSPLMDRVVPYEQYF
TRBV28	.	TRBJ2-2	TRBD1	TGTGCCAGCAGCAAAATCAGAAAGGCCAGGGGGAGCACCGGGGAGCTGTTTTTT	CASSKIRKARGSTGELFF
TRBV5-1	.	TRBJ1-2	.	TGCGCCAGCACCTTATCGGCCGAGGCTAGGTATGGCTACACCTTC	CASTLSAEARYGYTF
TRBV7-3	.	TRBJ2-7	.	TGTGCCAGCAGCCTTGGGGGATCTGGAGGGTACTACGAGCAGTACTTC	CASSLGGSGGYYEQYF
TRBV5-5	.	TRBJ1-2	.	TGTGCCAGCAGCTTGGCCGTTCGGCAGGGAGGCTACACCTTC	CASSLAVRQGGYTF
TRBV7-9	.	TRBJ2-2	.	TGTGCCAGCAGCTTTAGCAGCACCGGGGAGCTGTTTTTT	CASSFSSTGELFF
TRBV27	.	TRBJ1-1	.	TGTGCCAGCAGTTTCCAGGGAAGGACTGAAGCTTTCTTT	CASSFQGRTEAFF
TRBV7-9	.	TRBJ2-7	TRBD2	TGTGCCAGCAGCGAACCGGGACTAGCGGCCGAGCAGTACTTC	CASSEPGLAAEQYF
TRBV6-2/TRBV6-3	.	TRBJ2-1	TRBD2	TGTGCCAGCAGTTATAGCGGGAGTCCGCCCAATGAGCAGTTCTTC	CASSYSGSPPNEQFF
TRBV30	.	TRBJ2-4	.	TGTGCCTGGACCGGACTAGCCAAAAACATTCAGTACTTC	CAWTGLAKNIQYF
TRBV28	.	TRBJ1-3	.	TGTGCCAGCACCGGACAGTGGTCGATAGGGGGAAACACCATATATTTT	CASTGQWSIGGNTIYF
TRBV29-1	.	TRBJ2-7	.	TGCAGCGTTCGACAGGGACTCTCCTACGAGCAGTACTTC	CSVRQGLSYEQYF
TRBV5-1	.	TRBJ1-2	TRBD1	TGCGCCAGCAGAACTACAGGGGGTGGTGGCTACACCTTC	CASRTTGGGGYTF
TRBV7-9	.	TRBJ1-2	.	TGTGCCAGCAGCCCTGACAGAGCCGCTAGTGGCTACACCTTC	CASSPDRAASGYTF
TRBV7-9	.	TRBJ1-1	TRBD1	TGTGCCAGCGGAATACAGGGGATGAACACTGAAGCTTTCTTT	CASGIQGMNTEAFF
TRBV27	.	TRBJ1-2	.	TGTGCCAGCAGTTTTCTCGGGGGCTATGGCTACACCTTC	CASSFLGGYGYTF
TRBV2	.	TRBJ1-1	.	TGTGCCAGCAATGAGGGCCCGTTGAACACTGAAGCTTTCTTT	CASNEGPLNTEAFF
TRBV19	.	TRBJ2-7	.	TGTGCCAGTAGTATAGGGCCCTCCTACGAGCAGTACTTC	CASSIGPSYEQYF
TRBV7-2	few	TRBJ1-6	TRBD1	TGTGCCAGCAGCTTACAGGGGGCTAATTCACCCCTCCACTTT	CASSLQGANSPLHF
TRBV20-1	once	TRBJ2-5	.	TGCAGTGCTAGTGGAGGACTCCAAGAGACCCAGTACTTC	CSASGGLQETQYF
TRBV29-1	.	TRBJ2-7	TRBD1	TGCAGCGCCGCCGGGACAGGGAACGAGCAGTACTTC	CSAAGTGNEQYF
TRBV5-1	.	TRBJ1-4	TRBD1	TGCGCCAGCAGACCGGACAGGTCTAATGAAAAACTGTTTTTT	CASRPDRSNEKLFF
TRBV5-1	.	TRBJ2-1	TRBD2	TGCGCCAGCAGCCAGGGACTAGGGAATTACAATGAGCAGTTCTTC	CASSQGLGNYNEQFF
TRBV23-1	once	TRBJ1-1	TRBD1	TGCGCCAGCGGACCGACAGGGGGTTTCGGCACTGAAGCTTTCTTT	CASGPTGGFGTEAFF
TRBV11-3	.	TRBJ2-3	.	TGTGCCAGCAGCTTAAAAGCTAGCACAGATACGCAGTATTTT	CASSLKASTDTQYF
TRBV11-3	few	TRBJ2-6	.	TGTGCCAGCAGCTTAGGTATCTCTGGGGCCAACGTCCTGACTTTC	CASSLGISGANVLTF
TRBV19	.	TRBJ1-5	.	TGTGCCAGTAGTGTCCACGCAGGGGTAGGGGACCAGCCCCAGCATTTT	CASSVHAGVGDQPQHF
TRBV19	few	TRBJ2-5	TRBD2	TGTGCCAGTAGCTACATGGGGCTAGCGGGAGAAGAGACCCAGTACTTC	CASSYMGLAGEETQYF
TRBV9	.	TRBJ2-1	TRBD1	TGTGCCAGCAGCGTAGTCGGGACAGGGAAATCGGGTGAGCAGTTCTTC	CASSVVGTGKSGEQFF